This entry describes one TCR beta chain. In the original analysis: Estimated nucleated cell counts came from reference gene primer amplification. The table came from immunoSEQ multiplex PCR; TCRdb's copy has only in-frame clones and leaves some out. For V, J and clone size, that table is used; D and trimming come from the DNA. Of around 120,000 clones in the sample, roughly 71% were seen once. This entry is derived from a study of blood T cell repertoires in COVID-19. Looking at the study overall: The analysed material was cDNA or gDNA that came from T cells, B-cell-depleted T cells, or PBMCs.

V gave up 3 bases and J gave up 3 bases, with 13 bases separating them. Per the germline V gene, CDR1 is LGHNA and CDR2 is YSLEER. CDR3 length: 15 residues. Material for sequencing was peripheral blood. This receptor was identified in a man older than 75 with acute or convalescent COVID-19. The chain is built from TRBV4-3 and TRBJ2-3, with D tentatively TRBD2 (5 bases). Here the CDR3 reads CASSQQTIGTDTQYF. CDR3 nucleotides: TGCGCCAGCAGCCAGCAGACTATCGGGACAGATACGCAGTATTTT.